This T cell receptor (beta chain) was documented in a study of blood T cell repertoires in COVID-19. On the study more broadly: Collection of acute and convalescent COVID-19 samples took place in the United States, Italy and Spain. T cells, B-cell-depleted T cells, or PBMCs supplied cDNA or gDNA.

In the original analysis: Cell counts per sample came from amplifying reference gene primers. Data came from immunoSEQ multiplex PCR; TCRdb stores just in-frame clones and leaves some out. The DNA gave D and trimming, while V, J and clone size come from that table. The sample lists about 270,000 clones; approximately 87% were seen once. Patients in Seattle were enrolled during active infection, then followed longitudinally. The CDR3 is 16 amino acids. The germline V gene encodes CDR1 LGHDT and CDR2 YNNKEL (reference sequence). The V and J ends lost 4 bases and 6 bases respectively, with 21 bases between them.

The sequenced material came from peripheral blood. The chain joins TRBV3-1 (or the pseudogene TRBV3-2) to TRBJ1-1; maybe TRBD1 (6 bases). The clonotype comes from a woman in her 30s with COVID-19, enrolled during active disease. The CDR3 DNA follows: TGTGCCAGCAGCCCCCTCAAGGGGGATCCGAGGCCTGAAGCTTTCTTT. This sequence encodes CASSPLKGDPRPEAFF.